This T cell receptor beta chain was captured in a study of T cell responses to AZD1222 COVID-19 vaccine (dated by TCRdb to the early 2020s). A note on the overall study: A total of just over 230 trial participants underwent TCR sequencing, of whom 207 had received two doses of AZD1222 and some 25 had received two doses of the MenACWY control vaccine. Trial participants were enrolled by age into 18-55, 56-69 and 70-plus year subgroups, with about 150, 28 and 57 TCR-sequenced participants respectively. Study-wide findings and limitations: Conclusions about previously exposed vaccinees are limited because only five or six AZD1222 recipients were SARS-CoV-2 seropositive at baseline. After two AZD1222 doses, spike-specific TCR breadth and depth were significantly higher than at day 0 and than in MenACWY recipients. Participants were mostly white British and included more females than males, and it was suggested by the authors that clonal diversity may have been underestimated. Because no day 14 peak-response samples were available, repertoires were characterized only after the peak T cell response. The 56-69-year group was small, and its depth increase did not reach significance, likely because of low power. CD4 TCRs associated with the vaccine covered the entire spike protein, and the dominant responses were in regions 160-218 and 743-854. Reportedly, almost half of the unique spike-specific TCRs recognized epitopes lying outside the regions that are mutated in the B.1.351 and B.1.1.7 variants.

The sample's time point, from its label and the paper: about 28 days (+/-7) after the second vaccine dose. AZD1222 recipients given second doses at about 4 weeks or at about 12 weeks were pooled, since spike-specific TCR depth and breadth were not found to differ between the two schedules. Samples from vaccinated people were obtained from the UK trials COV001 and COV002, which included a single-blind randomized controlled phase 2/3 trial of AZD1222 (ChAdOx1 nCoV-19) in healthy adults. Trial participant PBMC samples were collected at day 0 and day 28 after the second dose for TCRbeta chain sequencing. As concerns this clone: Its antigen target is currently unknown. No base quality values were provided; no much bigger clone lies one nucleotide off.

The CDR3 regions of human TCRbeta chains were analyzed by immunosequencing. Under the source paper's analysis protocol: TCRs in the repertoires were matched against a reference library of SARS-CoV-2-specific TCRs that had been generated with the MIRA antigen-specificity platform. Breadth was defined as the fraction of unique TCRs that were SARS-CoV-2-associated, and depth was defined as the fraction of total T cells that were SARS-CoV-2-associated. Each spike-specific TCR was assigned to its reactive spike region and to a CD4 or CD8 class using the MIRA data. Log10-transformed breadth and depth values were compared by one-way ANOVA with Sidak's multiple comparisons tests. The table comes from immuneACCESS by way of TCRdb, which keeps in-frame sequences with V and J called. Part of the clones is missing from these tables; in studies checked, under half for an unresolved V gene and the rest for unknown reasons. V, J and clone size reflect that table, while D and trimming were determined from the DNA. The sample table shows 95,000 to 120,000 clones, and approximately 89% are seen once. The ten biggest clones cover 6.5% of the sample.

Including the terminal cysteine and phenylalanine, the CDR3 comprises 15 residues. Just the 45-base CDR3 DNA is kept, in frame starting at base 1. CDR1 MNHEY and CDR2 SVGAGI are derived from the germline V gene. Relative to germline, V is 0 bases shorter and J is 2 bases shorter, with 8 bases between their ends. The origin of this receptor is an adult who received the AZD1222 COVID-19 vaccine. This specimen consisted of peripheral blood, obtained 28 days after the second AZD1222 dose. Recombination linked TRBV6-5 to TRBJ1-3; possibly the D gene is TRBD1, per 6 matching bases. The CDR3 loop reads CASSYSQGTGNTIYF. The DNA sequence follows: TGTGCCAGCAGTTACTCGCAGGGGACTGGAAACACCATATATTTT.